This TCR beta chain was obtained from a study of T cell responses to AZD1222 COVID-19 vaccine (dated by TCRdb to the early 2020s). For the wider study: AZD1222 recipients given second doses at about 4 weeks or at about 12 weeks were pooled, since spike-specific TCR depth and breadth were not found to differ between the two schedules. A total of just over 230 trial participants underwent TCR sequencing, of whom roughly 210 had received two doses of AZD1222 and approximately 25 had received two doses of the MenACWY control vaccine. Trial participants were enrolled by age into 18-55, 56-69 and 70-plus year subgroups, with roughly 150, 30 and 60 TCR-sequenced participants respectively.

The CDR3 regions of human TCRbeta chains were subjected to immunosequencing. In the authors' own workflow: Repertoire TCRs were matched against a reference library of SARS-CoV-2-specific TCRs generated with the MIRA antigen-specificity platform. Breadth was defined as the fraction of unique TCRs that were SARS-CoV-2-associated, and depth was defined as the fraction of total T cells that were SARS-CoV-2-associated. Using the MIRA data, every spike-specific TCR was mapped to the spike region that the TCR reacted to and assigned to either a CD4 or a CD8 class. Log10-transformed breadth and depth values were compared by one-way ANOVA with Sidak's multiple comparisons tests. TCRdb took over this immuneACCESS table, retaining in-frame rearrangements with V and J assigned. Such tables are incomplete; in checked studies, under half of the missing clones stem from an unresolved V gene, and the remainder is unexplained. From that table come the V and J calls and clone size; the DNA was used to work out D and trimming. The sample yields some 130,000 clones; roughly 93% were counted once. The ten largest clones capture 2.5% to 4% of the sample.

Concerning this clone itself: Its antigen is unknown. One base away there is no much larger clone; base qualities are not given.

The sample's time point, from its label and the paper: baseline before first vaccination. The vaccinee samples were drawn from two UK trials, COV001 and COV002, one of which was a single-blind randomized controlled phase 2/3 trial testing AZD1222 (ChAdOx1 nCoV-19) in healthy adults. Trial participant PBMC samples were collected at day 0 and day 28 after the second dose for TCRbeta chain sequencing. Broad study findings and their caveats: Conclusions about previously exposed vaccinees are limited, since just five to seven AZD1222 recipients were seropositive for SARS-CoV-2 at baseline. After two AZD1222 doses, both the breadth and the depth of spike-specific TCRs were significantly higher than at day 0 and than in MenACWY recipients. In the small 56-69-year group, the increase in depth fell short of significance, most likely because of low power. CD4 TCRs associated with the vaccine covered the entire spike protein, and the dominant responses were in regions 160-218 and 743-854. Participants were mostly white British, with more females than males. The authors suggested clonal diversity may have been underestimated. Because no day 14 peak-response samples were available, repertoires were characterized only after the peak T cell response. Reportedly, almost half of the unique spike-specific TCRs recognized epitopes lying outside the regions that are mutated in the B.1.351 and B.1.1.7 variants.

The TCR sequence derives from an adult in good health. The source material was peripheral blood, sampled on day 0 of AZD1222 vaccination.

The DNA reads as follows: TGTGCCAGCTCACCGTGGATGAGGGAGGGTAACACCGGGGAGCTGTTTTTT. Translated, it reads CASSPWMREGNTGELFF. The chain is assembled from TRBV18 and TRBJ2-2; 7 central bases correspond to TRBD2. CDR1 and CDR2 are drawn from the germline V gene: KGHSH, LQKENI. Germline trimming: 3 bases from V, 2 bases from J; junction bases outside gene matches: 9. Its CDR3 holds 17 amino acids, cysteine through phenylalanine. Just CDR3 DNA is preserved here, 51 bases in frame from base 1.